The clone carrying this T cell receptor beta chain has a single count. What it binds is unknown. Sequenced by immunoSEQ multiplex PCR; TCRdb stores in-frame clones only, minus some. The table includes 80,000 to 95,000 clones, about 88% detected once. Per germline, CDR1 MDHEN and CDR2 SYDVKM. The ends lost 6 bases at V and 3 bases at J; junction bases unmatched: 11. The CDR3 has 15 amino acids. The sample comes from a study of graft-versus-host responses after intestinal transplantation. On the study more broadly: Every one of the recipients received anti-thymocyte globulin induction and afterwards took tacrolimus and steroids for roughly 3 years.

The clonotype originates from a human donor who was the organ donor for an intestinal transplant. The J gene is TRBJ2-7, the V gene TRBV28; 7 bases are a match to TRBD1. Sequences were derived from unstimulated CD4+ T cells sorted from spleen or lymph node cells, sampled before transplant. The CDR3 loop is CASSPLSRDSYEQYF. CDR3 sequence (DNA): TGTGCCAGCAGCCCTCTCTCCCGGGACAGCTACGAGCAGTACTTC.